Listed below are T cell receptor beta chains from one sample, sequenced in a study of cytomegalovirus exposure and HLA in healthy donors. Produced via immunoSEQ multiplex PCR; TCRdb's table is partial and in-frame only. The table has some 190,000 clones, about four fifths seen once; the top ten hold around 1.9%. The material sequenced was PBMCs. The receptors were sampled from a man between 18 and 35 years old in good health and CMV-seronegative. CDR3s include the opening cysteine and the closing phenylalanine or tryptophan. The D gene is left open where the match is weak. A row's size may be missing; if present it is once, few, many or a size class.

TGCAGCGTTGAGAGGAGGGGACAGGGGCCTTACAATGAGCAGTTCTTC,CSVERRGQGPYNEQFF,TRBJ2-1,16,TRBD1,TRBV29-1,.
TGTGCCAGCAGCTTAGGGCGGGAGGGGACCTACAATGAGCAGTTCTTC,CASSLGREGTYNEQFF,TRBJ2-1,16,TRBD2,TRBV11-3,.
TGCGCCAGCAGCCAAGATTCAGGCTACGAGCAGTACTTC,CASSQDSGYEQYF,TRBJ2-7,13,.,TRBV4-1,.
TGTGCCAGCAGCCCCCCTAATTACAATGAGCAGTTCTTC,CASSPPNYNEQFF,TRBJ2-1,13,.,TRBV14,once
TGTGCCAGCAGCGTAGGGTCGGGAAGCGCAGATACGCAGTATTTT,CASSVGSGSADTQYF,TRBJ2-3,15,.,TRBV9,.
TGTGCCAGCAGCGCCCCCGGACTACTGAACACCGGGGAGCTGTTTTTT,CASSAPGLLNTGELFF,TRBJ2-2,16,.,TRBV9,few
TGCGCCAGCAGTCATCCCTCCGGGACAGAAAATTCACCCCTCCACTTT,CASSHPSGTENSPLHF,TRBJ1-6,16,TRBD1,TRBV23-1,.
TGCAGCGTTGAAACAGGGCTCAATCAGCCCCAGCATTTT,CSVETGLNQPQHF,TRBJ1-5,13,.,TRBV29-1,.
TGTGCCAGCATTGGACAACCGTCCTACGAGCAGTACTTC,CASIGQPSYEQYF,TRBJ2-7,13,.,TRBV28,once
TGTGCCAGCAGGGTAACTAGCTTAAACAGATACGAGCAGTACTTC,CASRVTSLNRYEQYF,TRBJ2-7,15,.,TRBV2,.
TGTGCCAGCAGCTCTCTGGGGGGGGCGAACACCGGGGAGCTGTTTTTT,CASSSLGGANTGELFF,TRBJ2-2,16,TRBD2,TRBV7-6,.
TGCAGCGTTTTGGGGGGGGGCGCCTACGAGCAGTACTTC,CSVLGGGAYEQYF,TRBJ2-7,13,.,TRBV29-1,.
TGTGCCAGCAGCTTAGGTACGACAAGCTCCGGGACTAGCCCCTACGAGCAGTACTTC,CASSLGTTSSGTSPYEQYF,TRBJ2-7,19,TRBD2,TRBV11-3,.
TGTGCCAGCAGTAAGGACAGGGGGCGATCCTATGGCTACACCTTC,CASSKDRGRSYGYTF,TRBJ1-2,15,TRBD1,TRBV6-5,.
TGTGCCAGCAGTTTAAGCGGCAGGGGAAATCAGTACTTC,CASSLSGRGNQYF,TRBJ2-4,13,.,TRBV28,.
TGTGCCAGCAGTGGACTAGCGGGAGCAGATACGCAGTATTTT,CASSGLAGADTQYF,TRBJ2-3,14,TRBD2,TRBV6-5,.
TGTGCCAGCAGCTTCGACTTCTACGAGCAGTACTTC,CASSFDFYEQYF,TRBJ2-7,12,.,TRBV7-2,.
TGTGCCAGCAGCTTAGCTCCTCCGGGGATAACTGGGGAGACCCAGTACTTC,CASSLAPPGITGETQYF,TRBJ2-5,17,.,TRBV7-2,.
TGTGCCAGCAGCTTATCGAGAACTGAAGCTTTCTTT,CASSLSRTEAFF,TRBJ1-1,12,.,TRBV7-9,.
TGTGCCAGCAGCCGTGGGGGAGGGACTAGCGGCACAGATACGCAGTATTTT,CASSRGGGTSGTDTQYF,TRBJ2-3,17,TRBD2,TRBV5-4,.
TGTGCCAGCAGTCTGTTCAGCGGTCAGCCCCAGCATTTT,CASSLFSGQPQHF,TRBJ1-5,13,.,TRBV6-5,.
TGCGCCAGCAGCCCCACAGGACAGGGAACCGCCGAGCAGTACTTC,CASSPTGQGTAEQYF,TRBJ2-7,15,TRBD1,TRBV4-1,.
TGCAGCGTATCGGGGAACACCGGGGAGCTGTTTTTT,CSVSGNTGELFF,TRBJ2-2,12,.,TRBV29-1,few
TGCAGCGTCCCACAGGGGGCCTCTGGCACCGGGGAGCTGTTTTTT,CSVPQGASGTGELFF,TRBJ2-2,15,TRBD1,TRBV29-1,.
TGCAGCTCCTGGGCCCCGAACACTGAAGCTTTCTTT,CSSWAPNTEAFF,TRBJ1-1,12,.,TRBV29-1,.
TGTTCCAGCAGCTCGACAGGGCTTACCCTGGGATACGGAGCTTTCTTT,CSSSSTGLTLGYGAFF,TRBJ1-1,16,TRBD1,TRBV7-9,.
TGTGCCAGCAGCGTAGAAGGCGGAGGTTCCTACAATGAGCAGTTCTTC,CASSVEGGGSYNEQFF,TRBJ2-1,16,.,TRBV9,.